A selection of T cell receptor beta chains follows, all from one sample in a study of CD8 T cells in Susac syndrome. TCRdb itself ran the immunoSEQ multiplex PCR reads through MiXCR, one entry per CDR3 protein. The sample gives some 190,000 distinct CDR3 sequences, about 94% of which show up once; around 0.16% is in the top ten. Sample: CD4+ T cells from PBMCs. The receptors were gathered from a human donor with Susac syndrome. Both conserved end residues are part of each CDR3. A D gene is named only where the DNA matches it firmly. Rows may omit the clone size; those that give it use once, few, many or a size class.

>TRBD2|-|TRBV29-1|TRBJ2-5
TGCAGCGGCCGACTAGCATCCTCCCAAGAGACCCAGTACTTC
CSGRLASSQETQYF
>-|-|TRBV2|TRBJ2-3
TGTGCCAGCAGGGCCGGGTCCACAGATACGCAGTATTTT
CASRAGSTDTQYF
>-|-|TRBV30|TRBJ1-3
TGTGCCTGGAGTGTACAAGGGAGGGGAAACACCATATATTTT
CAWSVQGRGNTIYF
>-|once|TRBV7-7|TRBJ2-2
TGTGCTAGCAGCTTGGACCCAGGGACCGGGGAGCTGTTTTTT
CASSLDPGTGELFF
>-|-|TRBV30|TRBJ1-2
TGTGCCTGGAGTGAAGTGGACTATGGCTACACCTTC
CAWSEVDYGYTF
>-|-|TRBV9|TRBJ1-6
TGTGCCAGCAGCGTAGGCAACAGGAATTCACCCCTCCACTTT
CASSVGNRNSPLHF
>TRBD1|-|TRBV18|TRBJ1-6
TGTGCCAGCTCACCAGAAGGGACAGATAATTCACCCCTCCACTTT
CASSPEGTDNSPLHF
>TRBD1|-|TRBV6-5|TRBJ2-5
TGTGCCAGCAGCCCTGACAGGGGCCGGACCCAGTACTTC
CASSPDRGRTQYF
>-|-|TRBV20-1|TRBJ1-5
TGCAGTGCTAGAGTGCAGGGGACCAATCAGCCCCAGCATTTT
CSARVQGTNQPQHF
>-|-|TRBV9|TRBJ1-2
TGTGCCAGCAGCGCAGGTGGCCAGCCTTGGGGGTACACCTTC
CASSAGGQPWGYTF
>-|-|TRBV7-2|TRBJ2-5
TGTGCCAGCAGCTTAATCAAGGGTGAGACCCAGTACTTC
CASSLIKGETQYF
>-|few|TRBV28|TRBJ2-5
TGTGCCAGCAGTTTACGGGGGGCCGGGGAGACCCAGTACTTC
CASSLRGAGETQYF
>-|-|TRBV20-1|TRBJ2-5
TGCAGTGCTTCTAAACTAGTGGGAGAGACCCAGTACTTC
CSASKLVGETQYF
>TRBD1|-|TRBV3-1|TRBJ1-2
TGTGCCAGCAGCCAAGTGACAGGGCCAAACTATGGCTACACCTTC
CASSQVTGPNYGYTF
>-|-|TRBV10-1|TRBJ1-1
TGCGCCAGCAGTGAGTCCGGTGTGGGCACTGAAGCTTTCTTT
CASSESGVGTEAFF
>-|-|TRBV4-3|TRBJ1-2
TGCGCCAGCAGCCCTGACCTCTCCTATGGCTACACCTTC
CASSPDLSYGYTF
>-|-|TRBV20-1|TRBJ2-7
TGCAGTGCTAGACGGCCCTCCTACGAGCAGTACTTC
CSARRPSYEQYF
>TRBD1|-|TRBV20-1|TRBJ2-1
TGCAGTGCTCTACAGGGGGCGCTAAGCCGGAATGAGCAGTTCTTC
CSALQGALSRNEQFF
>-|-|TRBV7-6|TRBJ1-4
TGTGCCAGCAGCGCACAGGGAGGGGGGAATGAAAAACTGTTTTTT
CASSAQGGGNEKLFF
>-|-|TRBV29-1|TRBJ1-4
TGCAGCGTTGAACCCGGGGGGGGAAAACTGTTTTTT
CSVEPGGGKLFF
>TRBD2|-|TRBV30|TRBJ2-7
TGTGCCTGGGACGAGCGGGGGGGATACTACGAGCAGTACTTC
CAWDERGGYYEQYF
>TRBD1|-|TRBV12-3/TRBV12-4|TRBJ1-2
TGTGCCAGCAGCCCAGGGGGAATCAGCTACACCTTC
CASSPGGISYTF
>-|once|TRBV10-3|TRBJ1-1
TGTGCCATCAAGGACAGCGAATACACTGAAGCTTTCTTT
CAIKDSEYTEAFF
>TRBD2|-|TRBV7-2|TRBJ2-1
TGTGCCAGCAGCTTAGTCGGGCGGGGGGGTTATGAGCAGTTCTTC
CASSLVGRGGYEQFF
>TRBD1|-|TRBV6-2/TRBV6-3|TRBJ1-1
TGTGCCAGCAGTTGGGACAGGGGATGGACTGAAGCTTTCTTT
CASSWDRGWTEAFF
>-|once|TRBV7-9|TRBJ2-7
TGTGCCAGCAGCTCACAGGCAGAGCAGTACTTC
CASSSQAEQYF